Below, 15 T cell receptor beta chains from the same sample are listed, as sequenced in a study of T cell repertoires in cytomegalovirus infection (dated by TCRdb to between 2018 and 2021). Explained via the paper, the treatment or condition label denotes: in vitro stimulation with specific CMV peptide epitopes to enrich CMV-specific T cells. What these receptors recognize is not known. TCRdb shows the sequencer as Illumina HiSeq 1500. The public reads were reanalyzed by TCRdb: fastp trimming at Q25, MiXCR alignment, in-frame beta chains only. Each CDR3 protein appears once, grouped with its most common genes and DNA. This sample holds a few hundred thousand distinct CDR3 sequences; about 40% were observed only once. The leading ten clones occupy 48% of the sample. This sample comprised cultured PBMCs, obtained from culture after CMV antigen stimulation. Every receptor here comes from a human donor in good health (CMV status not recorded). Some clones in this sample may be carry-over from other donors' samples.

The rearrangement joins TRBV27 to TRBJ1-5; no firm D call. The germline V and J ends were trimmed by 5 bases and 3 bases, with 5 bases remaining between them. Germline CDR1 MNHEY, CDR2 SMNVEV (reference sequence). This CDR3 is 12 amino acids long. The chain's CDR3 is CASSTNNQPQHF. The CDR3 DNA follows: TGTGCCAGCAGTACGAACAATCAGCCCCAGCATTTT.

There are many counts of this clonotype. The CDR3, as DNA: TGTGCCAGCAGCTTAGTTGCGGGCTCTCCTAGCGAGCAGTACTTC. Translated: CASSLVAGSPSEQYF. The chain uses TRBV7-2 and TRBJ2-7; D is possibly TRBD2 (5 bases). The CDR3 length is 15 residues. Germline CDR1 reads SGHTA; CDR2 reads FQGNSA. V was clipped by 1 base and J by 6 bases, with 16 bases between them.

The rearrangement uses TRBV6-5 and TRBJ2-1; the D is unclear. CDR1 and CDR2 from the germline V gene are MNHEY and SVGAGI. Deletions cut 8 bases from V and 6 bases from J, with 17 bases between. CDR3 length equals 14 residues. The CDR3 loop is CASHVGDTSNEQFF. The CDR3 bases are TGTGCCAGCCACGTTGGGGATACGTCCAATGAGCAGTTCTTC.

The chain joins TRBV7-6 to TRBJ2-2, with D tentatively TRBD1 (5 bases). V was cut by 3 bases and J by 4 bases, with 18 bases left in between. CDR1 and CDR2 from the germline V gene are SGHVS and FNYEAQ. This CDR3 spans 17 amino acids. The CDR3: CASSLPRSGRTTGELFF. CDR3 in DNA: TGTGCCAGCAGCTTGCCCCGGTCAGGGCGGACCACCGGGGAGCTGTTTTTT.

The chain employs TRBV2 and TRBJ2-1; possibly TRBD1 or TRBD2 for D (7 bases each). The V end lost 3 bases, the J end lost 9 bases, and 18 bases lay between the germline ends. The CDR3 is 15 residues long. The germline CDR1 and CDR2 sequences are SNHLY and FYNNEI. CDR3 sequence (DNA): TGTGCCAGCAGTGACCAGGGGGGGACACCTCGTGAGCAGTTCTTC. Protein: CASSDQGGTPREQFF.

This clonotype has a count of ten or more. The chain combines TRBV7-2 with TRBJ2-3; 15 bases match TRBD2. Germline trimming cut 5 bases from V and 0 bases from J; bases unmatched to any gene: 6. The CDR3 contains 18 residues. Germline V gene sequence: CDR1 SGHTA, CDR2 FQGNSA. The CDR3 reads CASSEGTSGGSSTDTQYF. CDR3 sequence (DNA): TGTGCCAGCAGCGAGGGGACTAGCGGGGGGTCTAGCACAGATACGCAGTATTTT.

This clonotype turned up a few times. The chain joins TRBV7-6 to TRBJ2-5, with 12 positions matching TRBD2. This CDR3 comprises 16 residues. V lost 5 bases, J lost 4 bases, and 8 bases stayed unmatched. Looked up from germline, CDR1 is SGHVS and CDR2 is FNYEAQ. The DNA of the CDR3 is TGTGCCAGCAGCAAACTAGCGGGAGGAGGGGCAGAGACCCAGTACTTC. Translated, it gives CASSKLAGGGAETQYF.

The genes are TRBV7-9 and TRBJ1-5; possible D gene TRBD1, 5 bases. Trimming shortened V by 5 bases and J by 0 bases, and 11 bases separated the two germline ends. The CDR3 has 15 residues. CDR1 SEHNR and CDR2 FQNEAQ come from the germline V gene (reference sequence). This CDR3 is CASSRGVYSNQPQHF. As DNA, the CDR3 is TGTGCCAGCAGCCGAGGGGTTTATAGCAATCAGCCCCAGCATTTT. Based on the CDR3 plus reference TRBV7-9 and TRBJ1-5, the full variable domain is DTGVSQNPRHKITKRGQNVTFRCDPISEHNRLYWYRQTLGQGPEFLTYFQNEAQLEKSRLLSDRFSAERPKGSFSTLEIQRTEQGDSAMYLCASSRGVYSNQPQHFGDGTRLSIL.

This clonotype has ten or more counts. Here the CDR3 DNA reads TGTGCCAGCAGCCCGGGACTAGCGACCCGCAATGAGCAGTTCTTC. Protein product: CASSPGLATRNEQFF. V gene TRBV7-2 combines with J gene TRBJ2-1; 10 positions match TRBD2. J was trimmed by 6 bases and V by 5 bases; bases with no gene match: 7. CDR1 and CDR2 (germline): SGHTA, FQGNSA. This CDR3 has 15 amino acids.

The chain is built from TRBV5-6 and TRBJ1-5; no clear D gene. The germline V gene encodes CDR1 SGHDT and CDR2 YYEEEE. The CDR3 extends over 14 amino acids. V dropped 1 base and J dropped 7 bases, with 12 bases sitting between them. CDR3 sequence reads: CASSLRSNGQPQHF. The CDR3 DNA reads as TGTGCCAGCAGCTTGAGGTCCAACGGCCAGCCCCAGCATTTT.

This clonotype was seen more than once but under ten times. The V and J genes are TRBV11-2 and TRBJ2-7; TRBD2 aligns across 7 bases. This CDR3 region has 13 residues. Germline lookup yields CDR1 SGHAT and CDR2 FQNNGV. CDR3 in DNA: TGTGCTAAGCGGGGTCGAGGACCCTACGAGCAGTACTTC. Translated: CAKRGRGPYEQYF. Drawing the rest from reference TRBV11-2 and TRBJ2-7, the complete variable domain is EAGVAQSPRYKIIEKRQSVAFWCNPISGHATLYWYQQILGQGPKLLIQFQNNGVVDDSQLPKDRFSAERLKGVDSTLKIQPAKLEDSAVYLCAKRGRGPYEQYFGPGTRLTVT.

As DNA, the CDR3 is TGTGCCAGCGGTCGGGTAGCGGCATCGAGCGAGCAGTACTTC. It yields the protein CASGRVAASSEQYF. The rearrangement links TRBV12-3 or TRBV12-4 to TRBJ2-7, with D possibly matching TRBD2 (6 bases). The length of the CDR3 is 14 residues. V lost 8 bases and J 6 bases, leaving 20 bases between the germline ends.

This sequence joins TRBV7-3 and TRBJ2-3; D is ambiguous. V lost 5 bases to trimming and J lost 1 base, with 13 bases between them. Germline V gene data show CDR1 as SGHTA and CDR2 as FQGTGA. CDR3 size: 15 residues. In DNA form, the CDR3 reads TGTGCCAGCAGCCGGCCCCGGACCGGCACAGATACGCAGTATTTT. It codes for CASSRPRTGTDTQYF.

This clonotype was seen a few times. The chain joins TRBV2 to TRBJ1-2, with 9 bases fitting TRBD1. The CDR3 is 15 amino acids. Germline values: CDR1 SNHLY, CDR2 FYNNEI. With V trimmed by 9 bases and J by 4 bases, 12 bases remained unmatched. The CDR3 spells CARRVPGQGPYGYTF. DNA of the CDR3: TGTGCCAGAAGAGTCCCGGGACAGGGACCCTATGGCTACACCTTC.

There are a few counts of this clonotype. The chain recombines TRBV6-1 with TRBJ2-3; no definite D call. The CDR3 runs 13 residues. The germline V gene has CDR1 MNHNS and CDR2 SASEGT. Trimming shortened V by 7 bases and J by 4 bases, and 12 bases separated the two germline ends. CDR3 coding DNA: TGTGCCAGCAAGAGGTATTCTTCAGATACGCAGTATTTT. Amino acid sequence: CASKRYSSDTQYF.